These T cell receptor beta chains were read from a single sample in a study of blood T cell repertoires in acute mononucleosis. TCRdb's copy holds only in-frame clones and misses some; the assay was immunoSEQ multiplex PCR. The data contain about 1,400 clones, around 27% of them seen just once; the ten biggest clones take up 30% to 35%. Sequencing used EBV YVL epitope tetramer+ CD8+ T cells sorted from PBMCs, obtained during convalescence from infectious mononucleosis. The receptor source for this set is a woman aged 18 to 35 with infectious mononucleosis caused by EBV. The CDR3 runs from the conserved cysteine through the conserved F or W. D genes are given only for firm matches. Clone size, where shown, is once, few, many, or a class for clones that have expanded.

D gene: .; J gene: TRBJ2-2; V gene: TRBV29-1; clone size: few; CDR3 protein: CSVAKPAGLAEVRTPGSCFF; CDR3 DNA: .
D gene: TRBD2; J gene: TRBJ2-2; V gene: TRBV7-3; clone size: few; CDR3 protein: CASSLSGSRTGELFF; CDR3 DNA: TGTGCCAGCAGCCTTAGCGGGAGTCGGACCGGGGAGCTGTTTTTT
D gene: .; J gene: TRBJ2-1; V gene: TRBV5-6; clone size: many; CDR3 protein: CASSPDPTGYNEQFF; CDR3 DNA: TGTGCCAGCAGCCCCGACCCCACGGGGTACAATGAGCAGTTCTTC
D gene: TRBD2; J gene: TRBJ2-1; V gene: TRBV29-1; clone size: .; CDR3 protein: CSVGGTGSGTSGAYSYNVQFF; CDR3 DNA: TGCAGCGTTGGTGGGACAGGGTCCGGGACTAGCGGGGCATACTCCTACAATGTGCAGTTCTTC
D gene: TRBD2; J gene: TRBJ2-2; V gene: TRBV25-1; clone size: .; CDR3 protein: CASRPWGGTGELFF; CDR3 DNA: TGTGCCAGCAGACCCTGGGGAGGGACCGGGGAGCTGTTTTTT
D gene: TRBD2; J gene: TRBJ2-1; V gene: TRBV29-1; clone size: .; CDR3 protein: CKGGGTGSGTSGAYSYNEQFF; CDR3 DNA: TGCAAAGGAGGAGGGACAGGGTCCGGGACTAGCGGGGCATACTCCTACAATGAGCAGTTCTTC
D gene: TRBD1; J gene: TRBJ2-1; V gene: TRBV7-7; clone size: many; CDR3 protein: CASSDWQGESNEQFF; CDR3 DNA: TGTGCCAGCAGTGATTGGCAGGGGGAATCAAATGAGCAGTTCTTC
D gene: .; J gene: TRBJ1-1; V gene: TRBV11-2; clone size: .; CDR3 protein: CASSLGTLLGTEAF; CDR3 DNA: TGTGCCAGCAGCTTAGGTACTCTTCTCGGCACTGAAGCTTTT
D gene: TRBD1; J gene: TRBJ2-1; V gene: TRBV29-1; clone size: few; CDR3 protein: CSVGGTGSGTCGGYSYNEQFF; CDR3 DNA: TGCAGCGTAGGAGGGACAGGGTCCGGGACTTGCGGGGGATACTCCTACAATGAGCAGTTCTTC
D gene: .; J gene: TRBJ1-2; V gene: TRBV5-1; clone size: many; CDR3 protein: CASSPGSSLRGYTF; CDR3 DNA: TGTGCCAGCAGCCCCGGCTCGAGCCTTAGGGGCTACACCTTC
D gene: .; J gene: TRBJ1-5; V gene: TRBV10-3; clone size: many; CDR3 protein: CASRALSGGGQPQHF; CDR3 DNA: TGTGCCAGCAGAGCCCTGTCGGGGGGCGGCCAGCCCCAGCATTTT
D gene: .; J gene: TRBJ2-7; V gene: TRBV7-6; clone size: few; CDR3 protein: CASMGHLSYEQYF; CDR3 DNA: TGTGCCAGCATGGGACACCTTAGCTACGAGCAGTACTTC
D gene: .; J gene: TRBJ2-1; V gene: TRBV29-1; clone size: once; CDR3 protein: CSVGGTGSGTSVAYSYNEQFF; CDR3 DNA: TGCAGCGTAGGAGGGACAGGTTCCGGTACTAGCGTGGCATACTCCTACAATGAGCAGTTCTTC
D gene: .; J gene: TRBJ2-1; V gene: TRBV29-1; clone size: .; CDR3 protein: CILGGTGSGTSVAYSYNEQFF; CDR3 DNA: TGCATCTTAGGAGGGACAGGGTCCGGGACTAGCGTGGCATACTCCTACAATGAGCAGTTCTTC
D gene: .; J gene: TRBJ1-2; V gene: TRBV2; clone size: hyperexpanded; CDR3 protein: CASSEYGSGAGYTF; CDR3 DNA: TGTGCCAGCAGTGAGTACGGCTCCGGCGCGGGCTACACCTTC
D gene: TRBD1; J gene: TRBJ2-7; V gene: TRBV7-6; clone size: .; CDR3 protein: CASSSHSDRVDEQYF; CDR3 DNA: TGTGCCAGCAGTTCCCACTCGGACAGGGTTGACGAGCAGTACTTC
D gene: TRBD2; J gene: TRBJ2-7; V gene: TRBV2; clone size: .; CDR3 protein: CASSAYSGSAYEQYF; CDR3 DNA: TGTGCCAGCAGTGCTTATAGCGGGAGCGCCTACGAGCAGTACTTC
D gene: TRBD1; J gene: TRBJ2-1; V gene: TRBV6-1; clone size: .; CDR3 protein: CASSDWQGESNEQFF; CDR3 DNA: TGTGCCAGCAGTGATTGGCAGGGGGAATCAAATGAGCAGTTCTTC
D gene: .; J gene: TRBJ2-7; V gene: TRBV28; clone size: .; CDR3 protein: CASSFCSPAAYEQCF; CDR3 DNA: TGTGCCAGCAGTTTCTGTTCGCCAGCGGCCTACGAGCAGTGCTTC
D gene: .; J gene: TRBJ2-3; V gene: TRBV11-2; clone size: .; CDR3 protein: CASSEASDITDTQYF; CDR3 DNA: TGTGCCAGCAGTGAAGCCTCAGATATCACAGATACGCAGTATTTT
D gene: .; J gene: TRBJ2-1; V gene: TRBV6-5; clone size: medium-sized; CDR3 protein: CASTTASSYNEQFF; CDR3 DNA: TGTGCCAGCACGACAGCGAGCTCCTACAATGAGCAGTTCTTC
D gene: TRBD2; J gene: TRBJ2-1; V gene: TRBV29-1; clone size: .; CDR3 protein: CSVGGRGSGTSGAYSYNEQFF; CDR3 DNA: TGCAGCGTTGGAGGGAGAGGGTCCGGGACTAGCGGGGCATACTCCTACAATGAGCAGTTCTTC
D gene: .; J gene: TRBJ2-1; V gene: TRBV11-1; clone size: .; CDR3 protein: CASSLSGYINEQFF; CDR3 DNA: TGTGCCAGCAGCTTATCGGGGTATATCAATGAGCAGTTCTTC
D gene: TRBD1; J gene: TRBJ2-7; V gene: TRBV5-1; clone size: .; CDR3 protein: CASSHRDRVEQYF; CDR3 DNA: TGCGCCAGCAGCCACCGGGACAGGGTCGAGCAGTACTTC
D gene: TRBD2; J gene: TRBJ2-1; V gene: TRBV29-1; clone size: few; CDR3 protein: CSVGGTGSGTSGAYSYIEQFF; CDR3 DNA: TGCAGCGTAGGAGGGACAGGGTCCGGGACTAGCGGGGCTTACTCCTACATTGAGCAGTTCTTC
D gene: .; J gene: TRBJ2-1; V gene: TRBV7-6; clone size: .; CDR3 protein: CASTGGVTYNEQFF; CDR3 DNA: TGTGCCAGTACTGGGGGAGTGACCTACAATGAGCAGTTCTTC
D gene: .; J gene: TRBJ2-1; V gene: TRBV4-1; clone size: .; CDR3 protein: CASSPDPTGYNEQFF; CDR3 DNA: TGTGCCAGCAGCCCCGACCCCACGGGGTACAATGAGCAGTTCTTC
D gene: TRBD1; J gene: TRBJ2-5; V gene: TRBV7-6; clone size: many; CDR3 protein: CASSALRDRGNQETQYF; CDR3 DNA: TGTGCCAGCAGCGCGCTACGGGACAGGGGGAACCAAGAGACCCAGTACTTC
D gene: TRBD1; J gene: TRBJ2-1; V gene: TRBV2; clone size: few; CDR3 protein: CASSDWQGASYNEQFF; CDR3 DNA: TGTGCCAGCAGTGATTGGCAGGGGGCCTCCTACAATGAGCAGTTCTTC
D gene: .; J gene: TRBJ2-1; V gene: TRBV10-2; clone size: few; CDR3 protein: CASMLPFGVEQFF; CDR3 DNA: TGCGCCAGCATGCTCCCTTTTGGTGTCGAGCAGTTCTTC
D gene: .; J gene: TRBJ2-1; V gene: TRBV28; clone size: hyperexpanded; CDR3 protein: CASSRYSDEQFF; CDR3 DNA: TGTGCCAGCAGCCGCTATAGCGATGAGCAGTTCTTC
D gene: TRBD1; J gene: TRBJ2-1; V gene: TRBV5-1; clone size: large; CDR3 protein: CASSASGTGVGEQFF; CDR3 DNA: TGCGCCAGCAGTGCCTCGGGGACAGGGGTAGGGGAGCAGTTCTTC
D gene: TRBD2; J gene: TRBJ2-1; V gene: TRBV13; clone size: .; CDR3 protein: CASSLVLAGVLVGEQFF; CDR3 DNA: TGTGCCAGCAGCTTAGTCCTAGCGGGAGTTTTGGTTGGTGAGCAGTTCTTC
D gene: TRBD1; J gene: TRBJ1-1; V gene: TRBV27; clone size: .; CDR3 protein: CACSFLGQTMYTDAFF; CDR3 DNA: TGTGCCTGCAGTTTTCTGGGACAGACAATGTACACTGATGCTTTCTTT
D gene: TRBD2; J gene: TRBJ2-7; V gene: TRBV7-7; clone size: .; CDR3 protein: CASSLVLAGVHEQYF; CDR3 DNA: TGTGCCAGCAGCTTAGTCCTAGCGGGAGTTCACGAGCAGTACTTC
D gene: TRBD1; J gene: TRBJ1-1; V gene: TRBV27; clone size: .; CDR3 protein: CASSFLGQSMNTEAFF; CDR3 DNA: TGTGCCAGCAGTTTCCTGGGACAGTCAATGAACACTGAAGCTTTCTTT
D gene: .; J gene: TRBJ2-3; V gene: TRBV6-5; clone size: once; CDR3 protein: CASSALLGSRSTQYF; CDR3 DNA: TGTGCCAGCAGTGCCCTACTTGGGTCTCGCTCGACGCAGTATTTT
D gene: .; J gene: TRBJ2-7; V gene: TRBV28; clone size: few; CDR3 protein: CASSFRSPAAYEQYF; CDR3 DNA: TGTGCCAGCAGTTTCCGTTCGCCAGCGGCCTACGAGCAGTACTTC
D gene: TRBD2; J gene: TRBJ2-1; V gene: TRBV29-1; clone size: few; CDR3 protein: CSVGGTGSGTSGASYNEQFF; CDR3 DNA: TGCAGCGTAGGAGGGACAGGGTCCGGGACTAGCGGGGCCTCCTACAATGAGCAGTTCTTC
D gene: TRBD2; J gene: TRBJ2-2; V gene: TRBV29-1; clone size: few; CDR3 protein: CSVDPIEAGGSNTGELFF; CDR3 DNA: TGCAGCGTTGATCCCATCGAAGCGGGAGGTTCGAACACCGGGGAGCTGTTTTTT